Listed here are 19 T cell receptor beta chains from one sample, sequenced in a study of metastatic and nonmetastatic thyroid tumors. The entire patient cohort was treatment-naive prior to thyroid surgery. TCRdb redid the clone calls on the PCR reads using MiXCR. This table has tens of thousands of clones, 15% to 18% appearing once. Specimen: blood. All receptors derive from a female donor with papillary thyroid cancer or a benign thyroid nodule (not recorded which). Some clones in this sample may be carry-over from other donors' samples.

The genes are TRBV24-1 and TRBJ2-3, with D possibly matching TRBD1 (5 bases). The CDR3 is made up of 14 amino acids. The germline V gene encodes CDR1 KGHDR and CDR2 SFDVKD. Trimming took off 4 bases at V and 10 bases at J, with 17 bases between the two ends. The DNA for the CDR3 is TGTGCCACCAGTGAGGGCAGGGCATCGAAGCCGCAGTATTTT. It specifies CATSEGRASKPQYF.

The DNA for the CDR3 is TGTGCCAGCAGCTTTGGACAGGGTTCAAAGACCCAGTACTTC. Its protein is CASSFGQGSKTQYF. The J gene is TRBJ2-5, the V gene TRBV7-2, with TRBD1 identical over 8 bases. J gave up 6 bases and V 3 bases, and 6 bases lay outside the gene matches. The CDR3 covers 14 residues. CDR1 is SGHTA, CDR2 FQGNSA, per germline.

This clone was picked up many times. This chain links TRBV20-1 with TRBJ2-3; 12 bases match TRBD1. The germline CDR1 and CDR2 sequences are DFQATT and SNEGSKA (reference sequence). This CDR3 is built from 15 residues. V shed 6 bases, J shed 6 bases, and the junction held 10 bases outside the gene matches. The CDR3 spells CSAPPGQGAWDTQYF. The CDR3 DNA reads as TGCAGTGCCCCCCCGGGACAGGGGGCTTGGGATACGCAGTATTTT.

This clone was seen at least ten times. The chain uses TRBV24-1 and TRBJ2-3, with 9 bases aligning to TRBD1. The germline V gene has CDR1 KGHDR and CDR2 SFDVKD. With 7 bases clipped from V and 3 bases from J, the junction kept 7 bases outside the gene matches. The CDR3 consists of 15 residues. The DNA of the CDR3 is TGTGCCACCAGCCAAGGGACAGGGAATACAGATACGCAGTATTTT. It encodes CATSQGTGNTDTQYF.

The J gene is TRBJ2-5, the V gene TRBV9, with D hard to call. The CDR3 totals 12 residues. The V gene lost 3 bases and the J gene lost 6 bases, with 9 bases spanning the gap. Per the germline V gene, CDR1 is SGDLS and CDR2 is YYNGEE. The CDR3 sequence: CASSGLGKTQYF. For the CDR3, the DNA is TGTGCCAGCAGCGGTCTAGGGAAGACCCAGTACTTC. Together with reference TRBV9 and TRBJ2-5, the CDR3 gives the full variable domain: DSGVTQTPKHLITATGQRVTLRCSPRSGDLSVYWYQQSLDQGLQFLIQYYNGEERAKGNILERFSAQQFPDLHSELNLSSLELGDSALYFCASSGLGKTQYFGPGTRLLVL.

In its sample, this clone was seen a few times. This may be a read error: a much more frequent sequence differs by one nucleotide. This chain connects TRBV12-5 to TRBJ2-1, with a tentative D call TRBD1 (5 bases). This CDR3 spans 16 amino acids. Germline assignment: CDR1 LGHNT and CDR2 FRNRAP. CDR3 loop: CVSGLVLQGPYNEQFF. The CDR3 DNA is TGTGTTAGTGGTTTGGTACTTCAGGGTCCTTACAATGAGCAGTTCTTC.

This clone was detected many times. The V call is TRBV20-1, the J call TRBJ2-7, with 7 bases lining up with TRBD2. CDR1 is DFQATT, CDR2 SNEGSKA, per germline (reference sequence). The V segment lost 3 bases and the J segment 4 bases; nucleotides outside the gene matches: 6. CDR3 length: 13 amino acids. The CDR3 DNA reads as TGCAGTGCTAGGGGACTACACGCATACGAGCAGTACTTC. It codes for CSARGLHAYEQYF.

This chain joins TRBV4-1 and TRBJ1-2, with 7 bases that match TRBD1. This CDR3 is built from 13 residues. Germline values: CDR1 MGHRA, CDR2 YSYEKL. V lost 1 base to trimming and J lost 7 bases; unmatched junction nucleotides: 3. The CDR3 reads CASSQGQGRGYTF. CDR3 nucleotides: TGCGCCAGCAGCCAAGGACAGGGACGTGGCTACACCTTC.

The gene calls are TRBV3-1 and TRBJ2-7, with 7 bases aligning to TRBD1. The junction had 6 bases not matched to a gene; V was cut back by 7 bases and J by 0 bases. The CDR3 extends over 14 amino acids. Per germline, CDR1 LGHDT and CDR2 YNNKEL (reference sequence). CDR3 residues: CASNRTGPSYEQYF. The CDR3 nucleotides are TGTGCCAGCAACCGGACAGGACCCTCCTACGAGCAGTACTTC.

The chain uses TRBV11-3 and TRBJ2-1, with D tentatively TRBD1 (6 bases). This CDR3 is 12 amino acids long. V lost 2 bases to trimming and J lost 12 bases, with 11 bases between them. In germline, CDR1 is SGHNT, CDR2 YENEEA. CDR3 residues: CASSLQGQGQFF. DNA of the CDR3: TGTGCCAGCAGCTTACAGGGGCAGGGGCAGTTCTTC.

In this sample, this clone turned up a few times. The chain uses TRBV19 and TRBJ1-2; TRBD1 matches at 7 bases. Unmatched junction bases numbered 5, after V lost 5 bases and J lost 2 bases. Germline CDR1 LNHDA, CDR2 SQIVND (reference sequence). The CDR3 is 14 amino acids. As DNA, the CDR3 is TGTGCCAGTAGTCCCCGGGACAGCAACTATGGCTACACCTTC. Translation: CASSPRDSNYGYTF.

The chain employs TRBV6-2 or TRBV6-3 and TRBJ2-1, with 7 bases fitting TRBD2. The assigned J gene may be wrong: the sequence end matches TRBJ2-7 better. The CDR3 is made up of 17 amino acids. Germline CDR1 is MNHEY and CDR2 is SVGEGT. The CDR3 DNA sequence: TGTGCCAGCAGTTATTTTTCGGGAGGCCCGCCTCTCAATGAGCAGTACTTC. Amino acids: CASSYFSGGPPLNEQYF.

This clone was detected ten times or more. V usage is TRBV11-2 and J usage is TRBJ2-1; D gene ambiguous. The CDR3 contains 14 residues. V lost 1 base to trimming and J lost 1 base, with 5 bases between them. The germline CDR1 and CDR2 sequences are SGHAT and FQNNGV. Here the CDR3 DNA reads TGTGCCAGCAGCTTAGTGGGTTCCTACAATGAGCAGTTCTTC. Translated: CASSLVGSYNEQFF.

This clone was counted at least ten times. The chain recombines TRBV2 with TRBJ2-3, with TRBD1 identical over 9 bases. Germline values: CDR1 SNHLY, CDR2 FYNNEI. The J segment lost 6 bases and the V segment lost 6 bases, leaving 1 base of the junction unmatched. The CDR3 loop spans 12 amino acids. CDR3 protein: CASRDRGDTQYF. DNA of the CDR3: TGTGCCAGCAGGGACAGGGGTGATACGCAGTATTTT.

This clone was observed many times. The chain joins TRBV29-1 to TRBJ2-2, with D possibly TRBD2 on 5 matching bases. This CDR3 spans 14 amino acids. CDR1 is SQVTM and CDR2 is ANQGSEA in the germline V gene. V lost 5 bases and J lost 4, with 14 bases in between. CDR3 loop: CSVREGQLTGELFF. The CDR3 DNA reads TGCAGCGTTCGAGAGGGTCAGCTCACCGGGGAGCTGTTTTTT.

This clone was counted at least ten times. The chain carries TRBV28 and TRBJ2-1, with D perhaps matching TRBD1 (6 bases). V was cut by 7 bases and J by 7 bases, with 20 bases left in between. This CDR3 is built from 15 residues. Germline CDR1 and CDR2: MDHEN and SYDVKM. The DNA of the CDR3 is TGTGCCAGCATCCTGGGGACAACCCGCGGTAATGAGCAGTTCTTC. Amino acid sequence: CASILGTTRGNEQFF.

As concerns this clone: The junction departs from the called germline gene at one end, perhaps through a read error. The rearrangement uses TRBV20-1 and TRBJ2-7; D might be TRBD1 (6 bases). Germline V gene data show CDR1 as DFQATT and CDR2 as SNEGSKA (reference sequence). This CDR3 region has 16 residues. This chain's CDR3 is CSATVLVGDTVGQQYF. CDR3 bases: TGCAGCGCTACAGTTTTAGTGGGGGACACCGTGGGTCAGCAGTACTTC.

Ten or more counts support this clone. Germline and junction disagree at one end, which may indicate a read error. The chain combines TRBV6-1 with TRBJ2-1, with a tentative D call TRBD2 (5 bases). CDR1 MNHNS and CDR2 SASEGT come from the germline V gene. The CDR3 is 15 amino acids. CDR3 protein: CASSVAHGEGNGQFF. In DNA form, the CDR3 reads TGTGCCAGCAGTGTAGCGCACGGAGAAGGAAATGGGCAGTTCTTC.

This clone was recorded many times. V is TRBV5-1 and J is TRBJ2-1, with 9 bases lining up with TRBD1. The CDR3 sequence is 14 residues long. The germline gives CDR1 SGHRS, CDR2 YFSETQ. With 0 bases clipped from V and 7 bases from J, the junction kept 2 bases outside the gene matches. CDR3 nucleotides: TGCGCCAGCAGCTTGGGACAGGGGGGGAATGAGCAGTTCTTC. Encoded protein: CASSLGQGGNEQFF.